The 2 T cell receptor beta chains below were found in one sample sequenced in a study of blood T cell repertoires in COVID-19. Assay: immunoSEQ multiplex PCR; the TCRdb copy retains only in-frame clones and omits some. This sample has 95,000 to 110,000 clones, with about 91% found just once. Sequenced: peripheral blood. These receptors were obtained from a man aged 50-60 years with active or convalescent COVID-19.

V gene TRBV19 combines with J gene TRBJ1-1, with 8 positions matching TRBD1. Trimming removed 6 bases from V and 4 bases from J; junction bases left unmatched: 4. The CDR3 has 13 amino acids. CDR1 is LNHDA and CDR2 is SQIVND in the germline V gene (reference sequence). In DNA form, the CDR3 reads TGTGCCAGTAGCAACACAGGGGGCACTGAAGCTTTCTTT. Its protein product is CASSNTGGTEAFF.

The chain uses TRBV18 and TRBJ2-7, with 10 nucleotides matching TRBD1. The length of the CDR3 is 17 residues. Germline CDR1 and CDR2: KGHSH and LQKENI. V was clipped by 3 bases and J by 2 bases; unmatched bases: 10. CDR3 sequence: CASSPAPSGTGAYEQYF. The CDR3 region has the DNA TGTGCCAGCTCACCCGCCCCATCCGGGACAGGGGCCTACGAGCAGTACTTC.